This entry lists 4 T cell receptor beta chains sequenced from one sample in a study of naive and memory T cell subsets. The library had UMIs added by 3' ligation of an oligonucleotide to TCR cDNA. Amplification of ligated cDNA took four PCR rounds with SP2 and nested alpha and beta constant primers. TCRdb re-called the 5' RACE reads through MiXCR, storing one row per CDR3 protein. This table holds 30,000 or so distinct CDR3 sequences, 16% found once. These receptors all come from a female donor in good health.

This clonotype was observed many times. The rearrangement links TRBV29-1 to TRBJ2-3, with D maybe TRBD1 (5 bases). The CDR3 has 13 residues. The ends were cut back, 5 bases at V and 7 bases at J, with 16 bases in the middle. Germline CDR1 SQVTM, CDR2 ANQGSEA. CDR3 DNA sequence: TGCAGCGTTTGGCAGGGCGACGTGAATACGCAGTATTTT. Translated: CSVWQGDVNTQYF.

Ten or more counts support this clonotype. The chain links TRBV10-3 to TRBJ1-5, with D perhaps matching TRBD1 (5 bases). The germline CDR1 and CDR2 sequences are ENHRY and SYGVKD. The CDR3 has 15 residues. V lost 1 base and J 4 bases, leaving 11 bases between the germline ends. The CDR3 sequence: CAISEWGEGNQPQHF. CDR3 DNA: TGTGCCATCAGTGAGTGGGGGGAAGGTAATCAGCCCCAGCATTTT.

This rearrangement joins TRBV12-3 or TRBV12-4 to TRBJ1-4; D is unclear. Trimming took off 1 base at V and 7 bases at J, with 13 bases between the two ends. The CDR3 length is 15 residues. CDR3 sequence (DNA): TGTGCCAGCAGTTTAGAGGACGGCGCCATTGAAAAACTGTTTTTT. This sequence encodes CASSLEDGAIEKLFF.

At least ten counts were recorded for this clonotype. The gene calls are TRBV29-1 and TRBJ2-3; D not resolved. The CDR3 contains 14 residues. Trimming took off 7 bases at V and 2 bases at J, with 16 bases between the two ends. Germline V gene lookup returns CDR1 SQVTM and CDR2 ANQGSEA. DNA of the CDR3: TGCAGCGGCAAACAAAGACTCACCACAGATACGCAGTATTTT. Protein: CSGKQRLTTDTQYF.